This T cell receptor (beta chain) was observed in a study of shared clonotypes between healthy human individuals. Study-wide context: For every donor, three CD4 naive, three CD4 memory, two CD8 naive and one CD8 memory plates were used.

The study's findings and limits: Depth was large, yet rarefaction showed that sorted-subset sequencing was incomplete. Generation probabilities of non-shared clonotypes were lower (relative to those shared by all four donors).

A note on this clone: Its antigen is still unknown.

Data came from immunoSEQ multiplex PCR; TCRdb stores just in-frame clones and leaves some out. The table has roughly 2.5 million clones, 85% to 95% seen once. CD45RA-negative memory and CD45RA+ naive subsets were split from the CD4+ cells. CDR3 size: 17 residues. V was shortened by 3 bases and J by 0 bases, with 15 bases between the two germline ends. Germline V gene lookup returns CDR1 SGHTA and CDR2 FQGNSA. Sequenced: naive CD4+ T cells sorted from blood. Noted subset: CD45RA+ positively selected. This sequence originates from a man between 18 and 35 years old in good health. V and J are TRBV7-2 and TRBJ1-3, with a tentative D call TRBD1 (5 bases). CDR3 region: CASSFGAAITSGNTIYF. As DNA, the CDR3 is TGTGCCAGCAGCTTTGGGGCAGCGATAACCTCTGGAAACACCATATATTTT.